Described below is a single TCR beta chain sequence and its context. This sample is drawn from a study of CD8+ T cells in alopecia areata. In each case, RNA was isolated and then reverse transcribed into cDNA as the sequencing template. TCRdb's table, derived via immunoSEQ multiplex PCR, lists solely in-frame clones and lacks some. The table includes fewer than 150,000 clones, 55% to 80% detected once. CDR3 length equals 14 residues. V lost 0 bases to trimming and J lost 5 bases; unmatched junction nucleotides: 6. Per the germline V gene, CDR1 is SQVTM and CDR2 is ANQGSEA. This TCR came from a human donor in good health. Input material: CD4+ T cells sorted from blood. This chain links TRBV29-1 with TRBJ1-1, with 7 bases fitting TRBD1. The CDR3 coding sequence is TGCAGCGTTGAAGATCTAAAACAGGGGACTGAAGCTTTCTTT. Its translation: CSVEDLKQGTEAFF. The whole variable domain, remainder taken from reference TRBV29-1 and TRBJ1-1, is SAVISQKPSRDICQRGTSLTIQCQVDSQVTMMFWYRQQPGQSLTLIATANQGSEATYESGFVIDKFPISRPNLTFSTLTVSNMSPEDSSIYLCSVEDLKQGTEAFFGQGTRLTVV.